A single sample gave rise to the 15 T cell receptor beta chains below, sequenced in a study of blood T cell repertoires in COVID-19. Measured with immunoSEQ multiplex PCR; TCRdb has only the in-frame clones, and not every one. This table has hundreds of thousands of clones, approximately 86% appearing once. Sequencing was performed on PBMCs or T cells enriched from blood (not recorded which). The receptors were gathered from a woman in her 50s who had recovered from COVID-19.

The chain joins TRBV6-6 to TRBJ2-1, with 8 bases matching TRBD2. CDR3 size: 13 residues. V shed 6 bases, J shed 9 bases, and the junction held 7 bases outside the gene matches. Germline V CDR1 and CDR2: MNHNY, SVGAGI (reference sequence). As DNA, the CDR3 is TGTGCCAGCAGGGTCGGGACTAGTGGTGAGCAGTTCTTC. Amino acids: CASRVGTSGEQFF.

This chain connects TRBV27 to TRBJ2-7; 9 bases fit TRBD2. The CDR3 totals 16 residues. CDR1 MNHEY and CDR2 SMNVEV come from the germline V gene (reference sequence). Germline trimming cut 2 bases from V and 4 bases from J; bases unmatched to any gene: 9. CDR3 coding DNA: TGTGCCAGCAGTTTAAAGAACCTAGCGGGAAGTTACGAGCAGTACTTC. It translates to CASSLKNLAGSYEQYF.

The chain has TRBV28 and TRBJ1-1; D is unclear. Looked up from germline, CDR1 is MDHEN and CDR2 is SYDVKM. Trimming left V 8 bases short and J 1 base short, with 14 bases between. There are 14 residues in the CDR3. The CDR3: CASHPLGENTEAFF. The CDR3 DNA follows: TGTGCCAGCCACCCGCTTGGAGAGAACACTGAAGCTTTCTTT.

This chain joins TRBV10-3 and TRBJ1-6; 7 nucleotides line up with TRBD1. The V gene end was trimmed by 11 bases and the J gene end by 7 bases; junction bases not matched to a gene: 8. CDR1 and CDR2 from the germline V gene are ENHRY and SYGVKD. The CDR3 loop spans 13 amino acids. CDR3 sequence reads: CAVGQVQNSPLHF. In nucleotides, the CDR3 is TGTGCCGTAGGACAGGTACAGAATTCACCCCTCCACTTT.

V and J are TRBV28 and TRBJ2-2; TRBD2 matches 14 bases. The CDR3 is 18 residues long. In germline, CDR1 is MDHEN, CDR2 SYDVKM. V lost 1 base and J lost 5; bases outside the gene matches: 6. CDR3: CASSLLGGTSGSTGELFF. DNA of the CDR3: TGTGCCAGCAGTTTATTAGGAGGGACTAGCGGGAGTACCGGGGAGCTGTTTTTT. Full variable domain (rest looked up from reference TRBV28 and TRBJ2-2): DVKVTQSSRYLVKRTGEKVFLECVQDMDHENMFWYRQDPGLGLRLIYFSYDVKMKEKGDIPEGYSVSREKKERFSLILESASTNQTSMYLCASSLLGGTSGSTGELFFGEGSRLTVL.

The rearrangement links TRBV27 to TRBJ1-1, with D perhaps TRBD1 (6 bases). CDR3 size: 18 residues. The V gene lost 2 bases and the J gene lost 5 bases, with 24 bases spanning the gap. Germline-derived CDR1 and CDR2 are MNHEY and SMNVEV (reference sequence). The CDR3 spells CASSLLTGTLASPTEAFF. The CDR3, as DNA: TGTGCCAGCAGTTTACTTACCGGGACACTCGCTTCACCAACTGAAGCTTTCTTT.

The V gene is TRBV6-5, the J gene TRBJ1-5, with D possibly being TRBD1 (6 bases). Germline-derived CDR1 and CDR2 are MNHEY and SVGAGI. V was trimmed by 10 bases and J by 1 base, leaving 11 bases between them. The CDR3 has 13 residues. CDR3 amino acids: CAIDQGSNQPQHF. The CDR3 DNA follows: TGTGCCATCGATCAGGGGAGCAATCAGCCCCAGCATTTT.

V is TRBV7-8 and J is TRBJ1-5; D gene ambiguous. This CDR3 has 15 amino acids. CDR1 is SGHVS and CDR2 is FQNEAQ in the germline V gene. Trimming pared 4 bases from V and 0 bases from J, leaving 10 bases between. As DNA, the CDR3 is TGTGCCAGCAGCTCCTCAGGTTATAGCAATCAGCCCCAGCATTTT. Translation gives CASSSSGYSNQPQHF.

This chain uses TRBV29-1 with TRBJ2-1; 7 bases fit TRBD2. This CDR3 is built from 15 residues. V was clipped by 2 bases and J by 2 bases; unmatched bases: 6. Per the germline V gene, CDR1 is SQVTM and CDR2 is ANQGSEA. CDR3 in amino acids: CSVELLAPTYNEQFF. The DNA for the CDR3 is TGCAGCGTTGAACTACTAGCGCCAACCTACAATGAGCAGTTCTTC.

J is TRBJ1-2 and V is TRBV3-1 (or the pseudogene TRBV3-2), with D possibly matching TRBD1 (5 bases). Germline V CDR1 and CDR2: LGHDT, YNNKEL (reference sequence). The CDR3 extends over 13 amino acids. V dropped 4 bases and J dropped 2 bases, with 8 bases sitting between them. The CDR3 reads CASSPDKNYGYTF. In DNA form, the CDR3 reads TGTGCCAGCAGCCCGGACAAGAACTATGGCTACACCTTC.

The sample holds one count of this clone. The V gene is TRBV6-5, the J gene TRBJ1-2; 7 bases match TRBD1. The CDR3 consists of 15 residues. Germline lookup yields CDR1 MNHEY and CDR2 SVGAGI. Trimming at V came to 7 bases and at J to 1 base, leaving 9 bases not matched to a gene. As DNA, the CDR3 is TGTGCCAGCAAAGGCAGGGGGAAAATTAACTATGGCTACACCTTC. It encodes CASKGRGKINYGYTF.

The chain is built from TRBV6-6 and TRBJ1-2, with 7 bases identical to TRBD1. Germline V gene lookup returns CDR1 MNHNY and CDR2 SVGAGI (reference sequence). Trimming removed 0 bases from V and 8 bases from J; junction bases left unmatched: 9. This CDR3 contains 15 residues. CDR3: CASSYSAGGGEGYTF. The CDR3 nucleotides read TGTGCCAGCAGTTACTCGGCAGGGGGAGGTGAAGGCTACACCTTC.

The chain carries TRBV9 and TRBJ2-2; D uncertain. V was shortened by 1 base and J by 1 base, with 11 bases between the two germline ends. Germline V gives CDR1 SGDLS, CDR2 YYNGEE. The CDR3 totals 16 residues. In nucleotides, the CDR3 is TGTGCCAGCAGCGTAACGGTTTCCTTGAACACCGGGGAGCTGTTTTTT. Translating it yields CASSVTVSLNTGELFF.

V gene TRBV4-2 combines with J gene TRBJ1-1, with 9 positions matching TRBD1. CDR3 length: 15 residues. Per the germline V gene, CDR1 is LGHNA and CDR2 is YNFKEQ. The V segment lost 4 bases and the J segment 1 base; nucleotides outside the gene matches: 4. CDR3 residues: CASSRLGQGNTEAFF. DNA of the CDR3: TGTGCCAGCAGCCGCCTGGGACAGGGGAACACTGAAGCTTTCTTT.

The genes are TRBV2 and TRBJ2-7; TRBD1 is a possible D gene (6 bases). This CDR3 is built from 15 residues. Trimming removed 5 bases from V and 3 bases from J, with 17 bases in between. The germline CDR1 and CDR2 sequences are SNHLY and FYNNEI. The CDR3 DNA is TGTGCCAGCAGTCCGGACAGTCAACTGGGCTACGAGCAGTACTTC. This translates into CASSPDSQLGYEQYF. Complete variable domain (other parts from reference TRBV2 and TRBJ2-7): EPEVTQTPSHQVTQMGQEVILRCVPISNHLYFYWYRQILGQKVEFLVSFYNNEISEKSEIFDDQFSVERPDGSNFTLKIRSTKLEDSAMYFCASSPDSQLGYEQYFGPGTRLTVT.